One and the same sample provided the 18 T cell receptor beta chains below, sequenced in a study of vaccination and CD4 T cells after COVID-19. Cultured CD4+ T cell DNA underwent sequencing with the Oncomine TCR Beta short-read assay. TCRdb passed the PCR reads through MiXCR, listing each CDR3 protein once. The table has about 20,000 distinct CDR3 sequences, 40% seen once. Treatment reported: approximately 11-day PBMC culture with coronavirus spike peptide pools or control peptides (ViraFEST assay). These receptors lack a known antigen. This specimen was CD4+ T cells from blood, cultured in vitro, taken after SARS-CoV-2 vaccination. These receptors were collected from a human donor who had recovered from COVID-19.

This sequence joins TRBV19 and TRBJ2-1; D is unclear. Germline lookup yields CDR1 LNHDA and CDR2 SQIVND (reference sequence). V dropped 3 bases and J dropped 0 bases, with 6 bases sitting between them. This CDR3 spans 14 amino acids. The CDR3 here is CASSIGVSYNEQFF. CDR3 coding DNA: TGTGCCAGTAGTATTGGGGTCTCCTACAATGAGCAGTTCTTC. Full variable domain (remainder filled in from reference TRBV19 and TRBJ2-1): DGGITQSPKYLFRKEGQNVTLSCEQNLNHDAMYWYRQDPGQGLRLIYYSQIVNDFQKGDIAEGYSVSREKKESFPLTVTSAQKNPTAFYLCASSIGVSYNEQFFGPGTRLTVL.

This clonotype was counted only a few times. This sequence joins TRBV12-3 or TRBV12-4 and TRBJ1-1; TRBD1 is a possible D gene (6 bases). V lost 6 bases to trimming and J lost 4 bases, with 9 bases between them. The CDR3 spans 12 residues. The CDR3 region is CASRQGFTEAFF. DNA for the CDR3: TGTGCCAGCAGACAGGGTTTCACTGAAGCTTTCTTT.

This clonotype was detected once. This chain links TRBV20-1 with TRBJ2-1; TRBD2 matches 13 bases. Germline CDR1 is DFQATT and CDR2 is SNEGSKA (reference sequence). J gave up 8 bases and V 5 bases, and 12 bases lay outside the gene matches. The CDR3 is made up of 16 amino acids. CDR3 in DNA: TGCAGTGCTCTCCCTAGGACTAGCGGGAGTTTGGATGAGCAGTTCTTC. It yields the protein CSALPRTSGSLDEQFF.

This clonotype has only one observation. The J gene is TRBJ1-5, the V gene TRBV6-2 or TRBV6-3; D gene unclear. Germline V lookup: CDR1 MNHEY, CDR2 SVGEGT. There are 14 residues in the CDR3. The V end was cut by 6 bases, the J end by 0 bases, with 9 bases between. In DNA, the CDR3 is TGTGCCAGCAGAAATGGGGTTAGCAATCAGCCCCAGCATTTT. This codes for CASRNGVSNQPQHF.

This clonotype was seen more than once but under ten times. CDR3 region: CASSQNRPPSTDTQYF. For the CDR3, the DNA is TGTGCCAGCAGCCAAAATCGTCCCCCTAGCACAGATACGCAGTATTTT. The chain links TRBV7-8 to TRBJ2-3, with D unclear. In germline, CDR1 is SGHVS, CDR2 FQNEAQ. The CDR3 spans 16 residues. The V end was cut by 5 bases, the J end by 0 bases, with 15 bases between.

This clonotype was counted a few times. The CDR3 nucleotides read TGTGCCAGCAGCCTCACAAATCAGCCCCAGCATTTT. Protein: CASSLTNQPQHF. The chain is built from TRBV7-2 and TRBJ1-5; no definite D call. V was shortened by 5 bases and J by 4 bases, with 6 bases between the two germline ends. Germline CDR1 and CDR2: SGHTA and FQGNSA. This CDR3 has 12 amino acids. Filled out from reference TRBV7-2 and TRBJ1-5, the complete variable domain reads GAGVSQSPSNKVTEKGKDVELRCDPISGHTALYWYRQSLGQGLEFLIYFQGNSAPDKSGLPSDRFSAERTGGSVSTLTIQRTQQEDSAVYLCASSLTNQPQHFGDGTRLSIL.

In this sample, this clonotype turned up a few times. The chain joins TRBV27 to TRBJ1-1; D is possibly TRBD1 (5 bases). V dropped 6 bases and J dropped 6 bases, with 20 bases sitting between them. The CDR3 runs to 15 residues. Germline lookup yields CDR1 MNHEY and CDR2 SMNVEV (reference sequence). Written as DNA, the CDR3 is TGTGCCAGCAGGAGTTACGTTGGGGCGCAGGCTGAAGCTTTCTTT. This translates into CASRSYVGAQAEAFF.

This chain's CDR3 is CASSPIRTDTDTQYF. In DNA form, the CDR3 reads TGTGCCAGCAGCCCAATTCGGACCGACACAGATACGCAGTATTTT. The chain employs TRBV7-2 and TRBJ2-3; D unclear. Trimming pared 5 bases from V and 2 bases from J, leaving 14 bases between. The CDR3 extends over 15 amino acids. CDR1 is SGHTA, CDR2 FQGNSA, per germline.

This clonotype is classed as medium-sized. V gene TRBV6-1 combines with J gene TRBJ2-3; a weak D match, TRBD1 (6 bases). V shed 8 bases and J shed 4 bases, with 25 bases lying between them. The CDR3 is made up of 17 amino acids. CDR1 and CDR2 (germline): MNHNS, SASEGT. The CDR3 sequence is CASSGGQGLSSPDTQYF. CDR3 DNA: TGTGCCAGCTCAGGCGGGCAGGGGCTTTCGTCTCCAGATACGCAGTATTTT.

The rearrangement joins TRBV20-1 to TRBJ1-4; tentative D call: TRBD1 (5 bases). V lost 3 bases, J lost 8 bases, and 16 bases lay in between. The CDR3 has 14 residues. Germline V gives CDR1 DFQATT, CDR2 SNEGSKA (reference sequence). The chain's CDR3 is CSASLTLGVEKLFF. The CDR3, as DNA: TGCAGTGCTAGCCTAACTTTAGGGGTAGAAAAACTGTTTTTT.

In its sample, this clonotype was seen a few times. The V and J genes are TRBV2 and TRBJ1-5; D not resolved. Germline loops: CDR1 SNHLY, CDR2 FYNNEI. V was clipped by 7 bases and J by 7 bases, with 14 bases between them. This CDR3 spans 13 amino acids. CDR3 sequence reads: CASTRLGPQPQHF. CDR3 in DNA: TGTGCCAGCACAAGGTTAGGGCCCCAGCCCCAGCATTTT. Variable domain in full (rest from reference TRBV2 and TRBJ1-5): EPEVTQTPSHQVTQMGQEVILRCVPISNHLYFYWYRQILGQKVEFLVSFYNNEISEKSEIFDDQFSVERPDGSNFTLKIRSTKLEDSAMYFCASTRLGPQPQHFGDGTRLSIL.

In its sample, this clonotype was seen a few times. V and J are TRBV7-2 and TRBJ1-2; D may be TRBD1 (5 bases). CDR3 size: 14 residues. The germline V gene has CDR1 SGHTA and CDR2 FQGNSA. With 5 bases removed from V and 4 bases from J, the gap between germline ends came to 14 bases. CDR3: CASSRVRVAYGYTF. The CDR3 DNA sequence: TGTGCCAGCAGCCGTGTCAGGGTCGCCTATGGCTACACCTTC. Filled out from reference TRBV7-2 and TRBJ1-2, the complete variable domain reads GAGVSQSPSNKVTEKGKDVELRCDPISGHTALYWYRQSLGQGLEFLIYFQGNSAPDKSGLPSDRFSAERTGGSVSTLTIQRTQQEDSAVYLCASSRVRVAYGYTFGSGTRLTVV.

The chain combines TRBV27 with TRBJ1-1; TRBD1 agrees at 9 bases. Germline CDR1 and CDR2: MNHEY and SMNVEV (reference sequence). The CDR3 contains 14 residues. V trimming: 5 bases; J trimming: 6 bases; junction bases outside the gene matches: 7. CDR3 sequence reads: CASSKGQGGAEAFF. The DNA for the CDR3 is TGTGCCAGCAGTAAGGGACAGGGAGGGGCTGAAGCTTTCTTT.

This clonotype has just a few counts. V usage is TRBV6-1 and J usage is TRBJ2-2; TRBD2 agrees at 11 bases. J gave up 6 bases and V 1 base, and 1 base lay outside the gene matches. This CDR3 contains 15 residues. The germline gives CDR1 MNHNS, CDR2 SASEGT. CDR3 region: CASSEVAGGPGELFF. DNA of the CDR3: TGTGCCAGCAGTGAAGTAGCGGGGGGGCCCGGGGAGCTGTTTTTT.

The chain employs TRBV19 and TRBJ1-1; maybe TRBD1 (5 bases). Trimming cost V 5 bases and J 5 bases, with 15 bases left between them. This CDR3 region has 14 residues. Germline CDR1 LNHDA, CDR2 SQIVND (reference sequence). The CDR3 loop is CASSPRGGLTEAFF. DNA of the CDR3: TGTGCCAGTAGTCCGCGTGGGGGGTTGACTGAAGCTTTCTTT.

About this clonotype itself: A read error may account for a junction end that differs from germline. V is TRBV30 and J is TRBJ1-5, with D perhaps TRBD1 (5 bases). This CDR3 has 13 amino acids. From germline, CDR1 is GTSNPN and CDR2 SVGIG (reference sequence). The DNA for the CDR3 is TGTGCCTGGAGTGAGGGGATGGATCAGCCCCAGCATTTC. Translation: CAWSEGMDQPQHF.

J is TRBJ1-1 and V is TRBV19; D unresolved. Germline assignment: CDR1 LNHDA and CDR2 SQIVND (reference sequence). Trimming stripped 6 bases from V and 0 bases from J, with 11 bases between. The CDR3 length is 14 residues. The DNA of the CDR3 is TGTGCCAGTAGAAAACAGCTATTGAACACTGAAGCTTTCTTT. Protein product: CASRKQLLNTEAFF.

The chain combines TRBV7-9 with TRBJ1-1, with unresolved D. Germline-derived CDR1 and CDR2 are SEHNR and FQNEAQ (reference sequence). The CDR3 runs to 14 residues. V was clipped by 1 base and J by 1 base, with 7 bases between them. CDR3 in amino acids: CASSLEQTNTEAFF. The CDR3 DNA is TGTGCCAGCAGCTTAGAACAAACGAACACTGAAGCTTTCTTT.